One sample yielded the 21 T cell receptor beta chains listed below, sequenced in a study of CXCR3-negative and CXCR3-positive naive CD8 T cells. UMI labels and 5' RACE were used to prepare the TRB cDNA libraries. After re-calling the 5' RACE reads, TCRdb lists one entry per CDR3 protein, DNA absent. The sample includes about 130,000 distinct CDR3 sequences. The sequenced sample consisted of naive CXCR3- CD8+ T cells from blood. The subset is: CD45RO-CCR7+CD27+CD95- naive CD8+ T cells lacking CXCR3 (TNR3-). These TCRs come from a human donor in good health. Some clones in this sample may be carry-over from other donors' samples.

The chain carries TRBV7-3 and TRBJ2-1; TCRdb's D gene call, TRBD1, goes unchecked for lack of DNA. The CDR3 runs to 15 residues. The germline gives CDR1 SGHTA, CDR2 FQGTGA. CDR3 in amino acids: CASRAGAGEGNEQFF.

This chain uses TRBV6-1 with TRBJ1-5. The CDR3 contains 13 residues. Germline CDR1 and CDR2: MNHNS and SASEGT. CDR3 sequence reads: CASSATLPQPQHF.

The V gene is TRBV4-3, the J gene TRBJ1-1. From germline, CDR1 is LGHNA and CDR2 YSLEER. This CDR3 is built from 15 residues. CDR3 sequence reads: CASSQDRSGNTEAFF.

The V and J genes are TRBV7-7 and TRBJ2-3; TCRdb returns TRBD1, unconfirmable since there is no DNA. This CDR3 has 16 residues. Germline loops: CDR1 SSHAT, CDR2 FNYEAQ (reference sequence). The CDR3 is CASSLGGGYPTDTQYF.

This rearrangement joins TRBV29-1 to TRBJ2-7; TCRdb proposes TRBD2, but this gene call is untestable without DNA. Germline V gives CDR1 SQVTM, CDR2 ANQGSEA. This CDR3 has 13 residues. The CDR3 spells CSVRLAWGYEQYF.

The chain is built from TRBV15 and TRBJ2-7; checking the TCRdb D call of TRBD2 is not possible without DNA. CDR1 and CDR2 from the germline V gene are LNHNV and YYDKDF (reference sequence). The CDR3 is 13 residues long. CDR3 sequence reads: CATSAVGTYEQYF. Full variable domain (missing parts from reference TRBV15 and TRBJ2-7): DAMVIQNPRYQVTQFGKPVTLSCSQTLNHNVMYWYQQKSSQAPKLLFHYYDKDFNNEADTPDNFQSRRPNTSFCFLDIRSPGLGDTAMYLCATSAVGTYEQYFGPGTRLTVT.

This chain's CDR3 is CASSQSRNIIAGGIYTDTQYF. The chain couples TRBV23-1 to TRBJ2-3; without DNA, the TCRdb call of TRBD2 cannot be checked. TRBV23-1 is reported as an ORF; its role is uncertain. The CDR3 is 21 residues long.

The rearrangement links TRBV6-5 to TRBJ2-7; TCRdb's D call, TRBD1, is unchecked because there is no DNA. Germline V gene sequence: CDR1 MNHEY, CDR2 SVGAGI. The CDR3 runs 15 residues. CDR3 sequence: CASSPTMGGAYEQYF.

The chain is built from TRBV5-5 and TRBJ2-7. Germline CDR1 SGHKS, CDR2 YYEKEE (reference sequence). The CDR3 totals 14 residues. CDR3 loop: CASSLSVGTYEQYF.

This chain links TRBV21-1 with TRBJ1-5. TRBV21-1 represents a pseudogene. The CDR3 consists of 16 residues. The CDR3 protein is CASSKDKTWGNQPQLF.

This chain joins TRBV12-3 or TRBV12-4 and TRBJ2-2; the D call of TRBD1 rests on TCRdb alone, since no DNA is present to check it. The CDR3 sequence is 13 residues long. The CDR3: CASTPGGAGELFF.

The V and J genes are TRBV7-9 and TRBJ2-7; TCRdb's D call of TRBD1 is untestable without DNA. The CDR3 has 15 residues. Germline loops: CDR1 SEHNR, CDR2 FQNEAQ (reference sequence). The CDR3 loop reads CASSSRQGPYYEQYF.

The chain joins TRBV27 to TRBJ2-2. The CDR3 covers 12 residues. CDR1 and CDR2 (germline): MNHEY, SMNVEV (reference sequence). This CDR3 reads CASSTFTGELFF.

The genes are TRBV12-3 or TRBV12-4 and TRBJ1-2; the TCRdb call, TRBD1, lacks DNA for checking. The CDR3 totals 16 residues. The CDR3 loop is CASSSSLAGGDYGYTF.

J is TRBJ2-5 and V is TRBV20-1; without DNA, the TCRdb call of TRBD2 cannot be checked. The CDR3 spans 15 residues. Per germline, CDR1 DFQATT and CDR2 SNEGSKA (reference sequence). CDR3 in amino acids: CSARTSGRREETQYF.

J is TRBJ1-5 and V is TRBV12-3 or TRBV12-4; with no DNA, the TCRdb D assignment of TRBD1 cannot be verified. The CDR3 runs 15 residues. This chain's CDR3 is CASSSGTGVYQPQHF.

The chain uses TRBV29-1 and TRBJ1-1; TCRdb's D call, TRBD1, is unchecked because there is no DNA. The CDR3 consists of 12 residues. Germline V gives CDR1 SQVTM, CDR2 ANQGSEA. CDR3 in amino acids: CSVDTGNTEAFF.

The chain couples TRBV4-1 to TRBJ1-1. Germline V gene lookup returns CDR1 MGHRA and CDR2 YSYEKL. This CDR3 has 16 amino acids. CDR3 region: CASSHLYENLNTEAFF.

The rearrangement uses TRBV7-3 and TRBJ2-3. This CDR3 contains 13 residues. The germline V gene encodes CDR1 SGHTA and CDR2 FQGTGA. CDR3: CASSLMSVDTQYF.

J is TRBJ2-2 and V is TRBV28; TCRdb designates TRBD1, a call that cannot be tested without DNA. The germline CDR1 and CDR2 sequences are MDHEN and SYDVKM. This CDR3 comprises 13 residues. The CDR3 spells CALGTGGTGELFF.

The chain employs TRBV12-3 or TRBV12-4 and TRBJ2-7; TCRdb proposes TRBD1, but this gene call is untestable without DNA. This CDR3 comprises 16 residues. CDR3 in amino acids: CASSLALLGRLNEQYF.